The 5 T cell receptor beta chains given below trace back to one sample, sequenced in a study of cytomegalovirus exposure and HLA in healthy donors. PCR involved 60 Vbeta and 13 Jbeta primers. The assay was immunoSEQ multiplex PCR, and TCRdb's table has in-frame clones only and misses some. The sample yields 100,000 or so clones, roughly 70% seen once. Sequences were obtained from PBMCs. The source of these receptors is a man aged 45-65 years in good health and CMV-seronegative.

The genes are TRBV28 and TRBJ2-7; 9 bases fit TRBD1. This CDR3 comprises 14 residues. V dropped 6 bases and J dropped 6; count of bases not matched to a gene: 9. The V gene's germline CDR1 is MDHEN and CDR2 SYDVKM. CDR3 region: CASSPPGQGTEQYF. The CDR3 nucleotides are TGTGCCAGCAGCCCCCCGGGACAGGGCACCGAGCAGTACTTC.

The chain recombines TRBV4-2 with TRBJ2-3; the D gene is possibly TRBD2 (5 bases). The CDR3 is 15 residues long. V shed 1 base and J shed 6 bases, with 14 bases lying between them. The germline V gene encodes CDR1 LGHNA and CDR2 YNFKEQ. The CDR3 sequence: CASSQAKRPVDTQYF. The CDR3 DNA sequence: TGTGCCAGCAGCCAAGCCAAGCGGCCTGTGGATACGCAGTATTTT.

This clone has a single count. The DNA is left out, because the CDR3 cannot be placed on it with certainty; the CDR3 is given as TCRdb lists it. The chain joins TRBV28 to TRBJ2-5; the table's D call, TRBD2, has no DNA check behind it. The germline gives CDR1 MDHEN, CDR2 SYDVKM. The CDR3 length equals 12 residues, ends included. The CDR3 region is CASSTSVYEQYF.

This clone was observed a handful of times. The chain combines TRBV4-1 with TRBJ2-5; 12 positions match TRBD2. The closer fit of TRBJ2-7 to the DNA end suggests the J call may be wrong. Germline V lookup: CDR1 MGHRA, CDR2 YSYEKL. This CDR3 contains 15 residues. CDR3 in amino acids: CASSQGLAGENEQYF. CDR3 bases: TGCGCCAGCAGCCAAGGACTAGCGGGAGAAAACGAGCAGTACTTC.

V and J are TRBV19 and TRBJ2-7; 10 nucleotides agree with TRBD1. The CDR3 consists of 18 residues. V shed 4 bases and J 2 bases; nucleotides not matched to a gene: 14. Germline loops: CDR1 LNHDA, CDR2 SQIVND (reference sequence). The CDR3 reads CASSTGQGRRTRPYEQYF. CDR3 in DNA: TGTGCCAGTAGTACGGGACAGGGGAGACGTACGCGACCCTACGAGCAGTACTTC. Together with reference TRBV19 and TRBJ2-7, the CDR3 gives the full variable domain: DGGITQSPKYLFRKEGQNVTLSCEQNLNHDAMYWYRQDPGQGLRLIYYSQIVNDFQKGDIAEGYSVSREKKESFPLTVTSAQKNPTAFYLCASSTGQGRRTRPYEQYFGPGTRLTVT.